This is a list of T cell receptor beta chains from one sample in a study of T-cell memory formation after mild COVID-19. In TCRdb, the 5' RACE reads were re-called with MiXCR into one record per CDR3 protein. Of about 290,000 distinct CDR3 sequences listed, 15% are singletons. The sample comprised PBMCs or a T cell subset sorted from them (not recorded which). The receptors derive from a man aged 18 to 29 who had mild COVID-19 (a few samples of this study predate the infection). Cell type and time point are not known. Each CDR3 is given with its conserved first and last residue. Fields, in order: J gene, V gene, clone size, CDR3 protein. The size entry is marked missing in some rows and otherwise reads once, few, many or a size class.

j_call: TRBJ2-2; v_call: TRBV7-9; clone_size: few; cdr3_aa: CASSPGGLGDTGELFF
j_call: TRBJ1-1; v_call: TRBV12-3/TRBV12-4; clone_size: NA; cdr3_aa: CASRDRASTEAFF
j_call: TRBJ2-3; v_call: TRBV28; clone_size: NA; cdr3_aa: CASVPGGRADTQYF
j_call: TRBJ2-1; v_call: TRBV24-1; clone_size: NA; cdr3_aa: CATSDWGAQFF
j_call: TRBJ1-4; v_call: TRBV7-9; clone_size: few; cdr3_aa: CASSRDSPAEKLFF
j_call: TRBJ2-7; v_call: TRBV6-2/TRBV6-3; clone_size: NA; cdr3_aa: CASQAPLRAYEQYF
j_call: TRBJ2-3; v_call: TRBV18; clone_size: NA; cdr3_aa: CASSPRLAATDTQYF
j_call: TRBJ2-6; v_call: TRBV6-6; clone_size: NA; cdr3_aa: CASSKTGQSGANVLTF
j_call: TRBJ2-5; v_call: TRBV15; clone_size: NA; cdr3_aa: CDTSQSRGGGETQYF
j_call: TRBJ2-2; v_call: TRBV10-3; clone_size: NA; cdr3_aa: CAISPGSTGELFF
j_call: TRBJ2-3; v_call: TRBV29-1; clone_size: NA; cdr3_aa: CSVVGVSLSTDTQYF
j_call: TRBJ2-3; v_call: TRBV7-3; clone_size: many; cdr3_aa: CASSSGTDTQYF
j_call: TRBJ1-2; v_call: TRBV27; clone_size: few; cdr3_aa: CASSFRSGPRDGYTF
j_call: TRBJ2-7; v_call: TRBV7-2; clone_size: NA; cdr3_aa: CASSRGQGKDEQYF
j_call: TRBJ1-5; v_call: TRBV20-1; clone_size: many; cdr3_aa: CSARGPSRSNQPQHF